This entry lists 21 T cell receptor beta chains sequenced from one sample in a study of regulatory T cells in long-lasting Graves disease. CDR3-region Arm-PCR and iRepertoire HTBI primers produced the TCR beta libraries. TCRdb re-called the multiplex PCR reads through MiXCR, storing one row per CDR3 protein. The profile shows approximately 310,000 distinct CDR3 sequences, 18% of them singletons. Time point given: newly diagnosed GD, antithyroid drugs for less than 3 months. PBMC-derived RNA was used for the TCR library. The sample consisted of peripheral blood mononuclear cells (PBMCs), taken at new diagnosis, from a patient treated with antithyroid drugs. The receptor set was obtained from a female donor with Graves disease.

The table lists this clonotype with many counts. CDR3 residues: CASSLDLSGKERNTIYF. CDR3 coding DNA: TGTGCCAGCAGCTTAGATCTTAGCGGAAAGGAACGAAACACCATATATTTT. This rearrangement joins TRBV11-2 to TRBJ1-3; D unclear. The CDR3 sequence is 17 residues long. V dropped 0 bases and J dropped 5 bases, with 17 bases sitting between them. Germline assignment: CDR1 SGHAT and CDR2 FQNNGV.

This clonotype turned up a few times. This chain links TRBV19 with TRBJ2-6, with TRBD1 identical over 12 bases. V was pared by 7 bases and J by 0 bases, with 13 bases of the junction left unmatched. Germline CDR1 is LNHDA and CDR2 is SQIVND (reference sequence). This CDR3 comprises 20 residues. The CDR3 loop is CASTYRGQGAHFSGANVLTF. CDR3 coding DNA: TGTGCCAGTACCTATAGGGGACAGGGGGCCCATTTCTCTGGGGCCAACGTCCTGACTTTC.

This clonotype was detected a few times. The rearrangement uses TRBV18 and TRBJ2-7; the match to TRBD1 covers 8 bases. Germline V lookup: CDR1 KGHSH, CDR2 LQKENI. This CDR3 is built from 15 residues. The V gene end was trimmed by 6 bases and the J gene end by 3 bases; junction bases not matched to a gene: 10. This CDR3 reads CASSPQGAVNYEQYF. The DNA for the CDR3 is TGTGCCAGCTCTCCCCAGGGGGCCGTCAACTACGAGCAGTACTTC.

Comments on this clonotype: The likely explanation is a read error, given a far larger clone one base away. The gene calls are TRBV6-9 and TRBJ2-7; unclear D gene. Germline V gene data show CDR1 as MNHGY and CDR2 as SVAAGI. The length of the CDR3 is 14 residues. The CDR3 reads CTSSYSGSYYEQYF. The CDR3 DNA sequence: TGTACCAGCAGTTACAGTGGCAGCTACTACGAGCAGTACTTC.

Ten or more counts support this clonotype. This chain joins TRBV6-1 and TRBJ2-1, with TRBD1 matching over 12 bases. V lost 6 bases, J lost 8 bases, and 8 bases stayed unmatched. Germline V lookup: CDR1 MNHNS, CDR2 SASEGT. This CDR3 spans 15 amino acids. In nucleotides, the CDR3 is TGTGCCAGCAGCACCGGGACAGGGGGCAGCGATGAGCAGTTCTTC. Translated, it gives CASSTGTGGSDEQFF.

This clonotype was found a few times. It may be a read error: a sequence one base away is much more abundant. This sequence joins TRBV12-3 or TRBV12-4 and TRBJ2-7, with D possibly TRBD1 on 6 matching bases. This CDR3 comprises 14 residues. In DNA form, the CDR3 reads TGTGTCAGCAGTTTAAGCACAGGGTCGTACGAGCAGTACTTC. It translates to CVSSLSTGSYEQYF.

This clonotype was seen repeatedly, ten times or more. This chain connects TRBV12-3 or TRBV12-4 to TRBJ1-4; no clear D. The germline V and J ends were trimmed by 3 bases and 7 bases, with 9 bases remaining between them. The CDR3 spans 13 residues. CDR3 coding DNA: TGTGCCAGCAGTTTGGGTGGGGTTGAAAAACTGTTTTTT. As protein: CASSLGGVEKLFF.

There are many counts of this clonotype. The chain carries TRBV12-3 or TRBV12-4 and TRBJ1-2; D is undetermined. The CDR3 contains 15 residues. Trimming removed 6 bases from V and 2 bases from J, with 16 bases in between. CDR3 protein: CASSPYLDGNYGYTF. Written as DNA, the CDR3 is TGTGCCAGCAGCCCCTACCTGGACGGCAACTATGGCTACACCTTC.

Only a few counts were recorded for this clonotype. The V call is TRBV5-4, the J call TRBJ1-1; D gene ambiguous. The CDR3 totals 12 residues. CDR1 is SGHNT and CDR2 is YYREEE in the germline V gene (reference sequence). The V end was cut by 5 bases, the J end by 7 bases, with 12 bases between. The CDR3 region is CASRVQGGEAFF. The CDR3 DNA reads as TGTGCCAGCAGGGTCCAAGGTGGTGAAGCTTTCTTT.

The V and J genes are TRBV6-2 or TRBV6-3 and TRBJ2-3; 12 bases fit TRBD2. Trimming removed 0 bases from V and 2 bases from J; junction bases left unmatched: 3. The CDR3 sequence is 17 residues long. Germline CDR1 is MNHEY and CDR2 is SVGEGT. CDR3 residues: CASSYSGLAGSTDTQYF. The CDR3 DNA follows: TGTGCCAGCAGTTACTCGGGACTAGCGGGTTCCACAGATACGCAGTATTTT.

In this sample, this clonotype turned up many times. This chain connects TRBV3-1 to TRBJ1-2; TRBD1 might be the D (5 bases). Germline-derived CDR1 and CDR2 are LGHDT and YNNKEL (reference sequence). The V end was cut by 3 bases, the J end by 5 bases, with 16 bases between. This CDR3 comprises 15 residues. CDR3 nucleotides: TGTGCCAGCAGCCACGGCTCAGGGACCAGATATGGCTACACCTTC. Amino acids: CASSHGSGTRYGYTF.

There are many counts of this clonotype. This rearrangement joins TRBV28 to TRBJ2-7, with TRBD1 as a possible D gene (6 bases). The CDR3 has 14 amino acids. V was clipped by 3 bases and J by 4 bases, with 13 bases between them. CDR1 is MDHEN, CDR2 SYDVKM, per germline. The CDR3 sequence is CASSFARGGYEQYF. The CDR3 DNA sequence: TGTGCCAGCAGTTTTGCCAGGGGTGGTTACGAGCAGTACTTC.

This clonotype was detected many times. CDR3 in DNA: TGTGCCAGCAGCCAAGATGGGACTAGCGGGAGATTAAGCACAGATACGCAGTATTTT. Its translation: CASSQDGTSGRLSTDTQYF. The rearrangement uses TRBV14 and TRBJ2-3; 14 bases map to TRBD2. This CDR3 has 19 residues. Germline V gene lookup returns CDR1 SGHDN and CDR2 FVKESK. V trimming: 0 bases; J trimming: 0 bases; junction bases outside the gene matches: 5.

This chain joins TRBV2 and TRBJ1-1; no firm D call. Germline CDR1 SNHLY, CDR2 FYNNEI. Trimming shortened V by 6 bases and J by 2 bases, and 19 bases separated the two germline ends. The CDR3 runs 16 residues. The DNA for the CDR3 is TGTGCCAGCAGCCTTCGGTACAGCTTCGGAAACACTGAAGCTTTCTTT. Amino acids: CASSLRYSFGNTEAFF.

This clonotype was counted at least ten times. The V call is TRBV2, the J call TRBJ2-7; 15 bases fit TRBD2. This CDR3 is built from 14 residues. V shed 6 bases, J shed 4 bases, and the junction held 1 base outside the gene matches. Germline CDR1 is SNHLY and CDR2 is FYNNEI. The DNA for the CDR3 is TGTGCCAGCAGCGGGACTAGCGGGAGGTACGAGCAGTACTTC. This encodes CASSGTSGRYEQYF.

The V call is TRBV11-3, the J call TRBJ2-3; TRBD1 aligns across 10 bases. The J call may be incorrect, as the DNA end agrees better with TRBJ2-5. The CDR3 spans 18 residues. Looked up from germline, CDR1 is SGHNT and CDR2 is YENEEA. The CDR3 protein is CASSLDRQGASLRETQYF. Here the CDR3 DNA reads TGTGCCAGCAGCTTAGATCGACAGGGGGCCTCGTTACGAGAGACCCAGTACTTC.

This clonotype came up a few times. The rearrangement links TRBV4-1 to TRBJ2-7; no definite D call. V lost 0 bases, J lost 7 bases, and 4 bases lay in between. The CDR3 has 11 residues. Germline V gene lookup returns CDR1 MGHRA and CDR2 YSYEKL. The DNA of the CDR3 is TGCGCCAGCAGCCAAGAGGAGGAGCAGTACTTC. It encodes CASSQEEEQYF.

The rearrangement joins TRBV11-2 to TRBJ2-1, with 9 positions matching TRBD1. The CDR3 runs to 16 residues. Trimming took 6 bases from V and 4 from J; bases not matched to a gene: 10. Per the germline V gene, CDR1 is SGHAT and CDR2 is FQNNGV. The CDR3 loop is CASRPTGGNTYNEQFF. As DNA, the CDR3 is TGTGCCAGCAGACCCACAGGGGGCAATACGTACAATGAGCAGTTCTTC.

The chain links TRBV6-5 to TRBJ2-1; 8 bases fit TRBD2. V lost 2 bases, J lost 3 bases, and 9 bases stayed unmatched. This CDR3 is 17 amino acids long. CDR1 MNHEY and CDR2 SVGAGI come from the germline V gene. The CDR3 loop reads CASSYGWAGGHYNEQFF. Written as DNA, the CDR3 is TGTGCCAGCAGTTACGGGTGGGCGGGAGGACACTACAATGAGCAGTTCTTC.

This clonotype was seen many times. The chain employs TRBV4-2 and TRBJ2-3; maybe TRBD2 (5 bases). V lost 0 bases and J 10 bases, leaving 14 bases between the germline ends. This CDR3 region has 14 residues. Germline CDR1 LGHNA, CDR2 YNFKEQ. Here the CDR3 reads CASSQENRLSAQYF. DNA of the CDR3: TGTGCCAGCAGCCAAGAAAACAGACTATCTGCGCAGTATTTT.

In regard to this clonotype: This may be a read error, as it is one base from a much larger clone. It is likely a read error, because the conserved phenylalanine at the end of the CDR3 is missing. J is TRBJ1-6 and V is TRBV10-3; the D is unclear. Between the trimmed V and J ends, which lost 3 bases and 7 bases, there was a span of 16 bases. The CDR3 loop spans 16 amino acids. The germline CDR1 and CDR2 sequences are ENHRY and SYGVKD. The CDR3: CAISDARPSSNSPLHS. The CDR3 bases are TGTGCCATCAGTGACGCCCGGCCAAGCTCCAATTCACCCCTCCACTCT.